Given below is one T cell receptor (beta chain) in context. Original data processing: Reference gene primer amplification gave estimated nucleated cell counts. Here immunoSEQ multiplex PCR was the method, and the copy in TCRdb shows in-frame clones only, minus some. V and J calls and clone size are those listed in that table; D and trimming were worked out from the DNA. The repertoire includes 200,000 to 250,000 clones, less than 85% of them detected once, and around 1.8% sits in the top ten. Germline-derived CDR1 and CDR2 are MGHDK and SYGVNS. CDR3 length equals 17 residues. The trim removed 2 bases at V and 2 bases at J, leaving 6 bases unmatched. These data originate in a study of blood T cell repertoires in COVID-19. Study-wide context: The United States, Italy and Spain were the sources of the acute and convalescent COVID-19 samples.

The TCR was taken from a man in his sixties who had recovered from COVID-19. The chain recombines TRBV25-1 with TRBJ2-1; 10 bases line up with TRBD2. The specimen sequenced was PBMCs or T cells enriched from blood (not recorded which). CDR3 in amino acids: CASSEPSGGATYNEQFF. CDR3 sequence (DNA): TGTGCCAGCAGTGAACCCAGCGGGGGGGCCACCTACAATGAGCAGTTCTTC.